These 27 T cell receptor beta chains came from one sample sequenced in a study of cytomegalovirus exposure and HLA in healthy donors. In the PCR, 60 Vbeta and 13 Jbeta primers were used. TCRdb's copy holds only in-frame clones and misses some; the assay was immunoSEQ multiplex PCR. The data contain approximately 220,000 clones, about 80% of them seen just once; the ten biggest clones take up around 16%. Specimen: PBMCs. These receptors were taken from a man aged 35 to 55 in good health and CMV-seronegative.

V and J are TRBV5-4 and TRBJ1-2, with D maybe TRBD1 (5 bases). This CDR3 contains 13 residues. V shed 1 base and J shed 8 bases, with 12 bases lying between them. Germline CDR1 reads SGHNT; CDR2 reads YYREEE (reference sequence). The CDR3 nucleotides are TGTGCCAGCAGCTTGACCGGGGCGGGGGGCTACACCTTC. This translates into CASSLTGAGGYTF.

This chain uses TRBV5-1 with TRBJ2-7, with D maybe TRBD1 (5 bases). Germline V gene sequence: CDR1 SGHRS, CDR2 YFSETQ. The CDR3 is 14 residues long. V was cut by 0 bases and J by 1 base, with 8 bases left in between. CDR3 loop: CASSLDRTSYEQYF. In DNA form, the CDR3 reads TGCGCCAGCAGCTTGGACAGGACGTCCTACGAGCAGTACTTC.

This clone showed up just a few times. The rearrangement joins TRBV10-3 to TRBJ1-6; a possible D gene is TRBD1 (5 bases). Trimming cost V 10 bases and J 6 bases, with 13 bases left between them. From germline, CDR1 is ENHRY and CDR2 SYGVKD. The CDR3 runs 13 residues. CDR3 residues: CATVGGSNSPLHF. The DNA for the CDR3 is TGTGCCACCGTGGGGGGGTCTAATTCACCCCTCCACTTT.

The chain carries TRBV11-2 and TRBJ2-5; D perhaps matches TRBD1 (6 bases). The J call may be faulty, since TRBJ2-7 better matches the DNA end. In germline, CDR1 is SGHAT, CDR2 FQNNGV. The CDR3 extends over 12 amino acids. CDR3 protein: CASSYQGSEQYF. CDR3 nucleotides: TGTGCCAGCAGCTATCAGGGGAGCGAGCAGTACTTC.

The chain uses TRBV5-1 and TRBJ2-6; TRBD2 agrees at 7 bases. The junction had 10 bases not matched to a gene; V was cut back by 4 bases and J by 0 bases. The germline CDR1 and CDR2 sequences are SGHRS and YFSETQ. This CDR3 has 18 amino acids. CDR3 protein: CASSAGVGGGSGANVLTF. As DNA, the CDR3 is TGCGCCAGCAGCGCGGGAGTGGGGGGAGGCTCTGGGGCCAACGTCCTGACTTTC.

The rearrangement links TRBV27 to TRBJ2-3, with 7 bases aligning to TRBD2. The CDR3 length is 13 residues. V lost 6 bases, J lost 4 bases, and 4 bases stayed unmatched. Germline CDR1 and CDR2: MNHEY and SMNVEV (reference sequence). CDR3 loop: CASRPRGADTQYF. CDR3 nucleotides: TGTGCCAGCAGGCCCCGGGGGGCAGATACGCAGTATTTT.

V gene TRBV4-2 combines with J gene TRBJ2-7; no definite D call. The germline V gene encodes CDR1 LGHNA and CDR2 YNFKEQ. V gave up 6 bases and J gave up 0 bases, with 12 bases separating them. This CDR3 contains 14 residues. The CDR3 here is CASSPDRGSYEQYF. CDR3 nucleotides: TGTGCCAGCAGTCCCGACCGCGGCTCCTACGAGCAGTACTTC.

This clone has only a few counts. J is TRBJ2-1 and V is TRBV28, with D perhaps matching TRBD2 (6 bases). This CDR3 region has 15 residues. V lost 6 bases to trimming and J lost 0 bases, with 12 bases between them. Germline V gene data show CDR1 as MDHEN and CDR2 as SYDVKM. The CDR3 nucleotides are TGTGCCAGCAGCCAGGGACTCGGCTCCTACAATGAGCAGTTCTTC. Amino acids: CASSQGLGSYNEQFF.

The CDR3 reads CASRLAGGNEQFF. The CDR3 DNA is TGTGCCAGCAGGCTAGCGGGGGGCAATGAGCAGTTCTTC. The V and J genes are TRBV6-5 and TRBJ2-1; 11 bases fit TRBD2. Germline assignment: CDR1 MNHEY and CDR2 SVGAGI. Trimming took 6 bases from V and 6 from J; bases not matched to a gene: 1. This CDR3 contains 13 residues.

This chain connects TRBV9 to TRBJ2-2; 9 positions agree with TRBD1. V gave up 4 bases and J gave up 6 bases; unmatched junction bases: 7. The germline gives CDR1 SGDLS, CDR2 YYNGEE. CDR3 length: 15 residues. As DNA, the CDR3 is TGTGCCAGCAGCAAACGAACAGGGGGCCCCGGGGAGCTGTTTTTT. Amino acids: CASSKRTGGPGELFF.

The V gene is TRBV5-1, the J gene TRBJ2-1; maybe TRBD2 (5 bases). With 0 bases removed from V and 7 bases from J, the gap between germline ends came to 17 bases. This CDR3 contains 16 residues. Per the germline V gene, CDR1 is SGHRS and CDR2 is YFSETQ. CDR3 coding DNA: TGCGCCAGCAGCTTGGAGGTAGCGCGGGTGGAAAATGAGCAGTTCTTC. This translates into CASSLEVARVENEQFF. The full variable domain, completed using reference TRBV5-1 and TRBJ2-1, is KAGVTQTPRYLIKTRGQQVTLSCSPISGHRSVSWYQQTPGQGLQFLFEYFSETQRNKGNFPGRFSGRQFSNSRSEMNVSTLELGDSALYLCASSLEVARVENEQFFGPGTRLTVL.

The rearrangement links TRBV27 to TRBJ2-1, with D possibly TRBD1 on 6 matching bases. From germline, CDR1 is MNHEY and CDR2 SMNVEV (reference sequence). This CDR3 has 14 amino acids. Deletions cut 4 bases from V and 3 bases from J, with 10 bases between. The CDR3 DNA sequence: TGTGCCAGCAGTTGGGGGCGCGTCTACAATGAGCAGTTCTTC. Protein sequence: CASSWGRVYNEQFF.

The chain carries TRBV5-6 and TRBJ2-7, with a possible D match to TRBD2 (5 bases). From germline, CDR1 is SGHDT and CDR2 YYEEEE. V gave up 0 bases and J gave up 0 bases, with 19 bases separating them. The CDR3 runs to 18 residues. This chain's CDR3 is CASSLGGQAEIFSYEQYF. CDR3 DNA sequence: TGTGCCAGCAGCTTGGGAGGGCAGGCTGAAATATTCTCCTACGAGCAGTACTTC.

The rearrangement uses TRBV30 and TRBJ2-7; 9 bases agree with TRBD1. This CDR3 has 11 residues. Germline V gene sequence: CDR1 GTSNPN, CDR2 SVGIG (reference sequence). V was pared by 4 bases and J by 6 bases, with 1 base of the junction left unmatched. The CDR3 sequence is CAWNRGLEQYF. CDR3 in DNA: TGTGCCTGGAACAGGGGGCTCGAGCAGTACTTC.

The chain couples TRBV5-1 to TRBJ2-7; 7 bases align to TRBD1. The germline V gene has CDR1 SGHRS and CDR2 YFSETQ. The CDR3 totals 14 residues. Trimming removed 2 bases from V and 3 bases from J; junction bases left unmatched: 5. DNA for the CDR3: TGCGCCAGCAGCTTCGGACAGGAGAACTACGAGCAGTACTTC. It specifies CASSFGQENYEQYF.

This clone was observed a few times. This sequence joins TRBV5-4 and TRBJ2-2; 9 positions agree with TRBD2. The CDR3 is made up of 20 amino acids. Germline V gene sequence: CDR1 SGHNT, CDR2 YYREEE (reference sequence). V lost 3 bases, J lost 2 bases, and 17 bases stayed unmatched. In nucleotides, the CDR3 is TGTGCCAGCAGCTCTCTACTACTCGCGGGGGGGCCAGGTAACACCGGGGAGCTGTTTTTT. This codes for CASSSLLLAGGPGNTGELFF.

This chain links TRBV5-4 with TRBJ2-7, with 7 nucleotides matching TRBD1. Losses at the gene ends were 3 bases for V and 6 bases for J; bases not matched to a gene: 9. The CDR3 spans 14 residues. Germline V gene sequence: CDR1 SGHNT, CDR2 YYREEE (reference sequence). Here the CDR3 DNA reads TGTGCCAGCAGCTCCAGACAGGGAGTGGGCGAGCAGTACTTC. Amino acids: CASSSRQGVGEQYF.

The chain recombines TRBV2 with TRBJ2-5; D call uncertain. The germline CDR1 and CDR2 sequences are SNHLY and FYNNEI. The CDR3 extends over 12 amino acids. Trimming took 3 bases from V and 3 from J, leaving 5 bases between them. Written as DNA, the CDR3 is TGTGCCAGCAGTGAGGCGGAAGAGACCCAGTACTTC. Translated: CASSEAEETQYF.

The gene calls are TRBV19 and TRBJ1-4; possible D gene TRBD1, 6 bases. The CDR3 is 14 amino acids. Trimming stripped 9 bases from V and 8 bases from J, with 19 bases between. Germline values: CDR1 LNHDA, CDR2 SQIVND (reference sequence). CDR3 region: CASTRRDIGEKLFF. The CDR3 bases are TGTGCCAGCACCCGCCGGGACATAGGGGAAAAACTGTTTTTT.

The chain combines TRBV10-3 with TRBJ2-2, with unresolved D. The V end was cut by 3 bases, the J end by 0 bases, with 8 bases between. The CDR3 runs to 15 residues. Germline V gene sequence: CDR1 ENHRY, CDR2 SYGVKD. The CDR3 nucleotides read TGTGCCATCAGTGATTCCATTGCGAACACCGGGGAGCTGTTTTTT. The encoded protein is CAISDSIANTGELFF.

CDR3: CASSPTGGIDTEAFF. The CDR3 nucleotides are TGTGCCAGCAGCCCAACAGGGGGTATCGACACTGAAGCTTTCTTT. The chain joins TRBV7-2 to TRBJ1-1; TRBD1 matches at 8 bases. Germline trimming cut 5 bases from V and 3 bases from J; bases unmatched to any gene: 8. CDR1 is SGHTA and CDR2 is FQGNSA in the germline V gene. The CDR3 has 15 residues.

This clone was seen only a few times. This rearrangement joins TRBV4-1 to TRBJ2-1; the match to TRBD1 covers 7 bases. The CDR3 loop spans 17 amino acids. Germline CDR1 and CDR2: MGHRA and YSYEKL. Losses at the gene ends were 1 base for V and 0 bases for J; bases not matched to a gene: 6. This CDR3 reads CASSQGGQMSSYNEQFF. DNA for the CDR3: TGCGCCAGCAGCCAAGGGGGACAGATGAGCTCCTACAATGAGCAGTTCTTC.

CDR3 residues: CASSKSGTSVDPSTDTQYF. The CDR3 DNA is TGTGCCAGCAGCAAATCCGGGACTAGCGTCGATCCTAGCACAGATACGCAGTATTTT. This sequence joins TRBV7-9 and TRBJ2-3; 10 bases map to TRBD2. The length of the CDR3 is 19 residues. V gave up 5 bases and J gave up 0 bases; unmatched junction bases: 14. Germline V gives CDR1 SEHNR, CDR2 FQNEAQ (reference sequence).

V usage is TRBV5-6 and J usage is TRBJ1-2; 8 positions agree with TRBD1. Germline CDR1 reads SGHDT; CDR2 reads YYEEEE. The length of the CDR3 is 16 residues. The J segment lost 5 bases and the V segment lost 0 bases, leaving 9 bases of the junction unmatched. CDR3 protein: CASSLAQGAVIYGYTF. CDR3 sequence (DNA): TGTGCCAGCAGCTTGGCCCAGGGGGCGGTGATTTATGGCTACACCTTC.

The CDR3 region has the DNA TGTGCCAGCAGTTACAAAGGAGGATATGGCTACACCTTC. It is translated as CASSYKGGYGYTF. The V call is TRBV6-5, the J call TRBJ1-2; no reliable D call. This CDR3 is 13 amino acids long. Trimming cost V 2 bases and J 5 bases, with 9 bases left between them. Germline values: CDR1 MNHEY, CDR2 SVGAGI.

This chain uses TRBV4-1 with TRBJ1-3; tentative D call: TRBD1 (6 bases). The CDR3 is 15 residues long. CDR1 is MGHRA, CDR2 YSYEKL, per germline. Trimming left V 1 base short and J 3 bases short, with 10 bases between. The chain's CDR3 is CASSQGRTDGNTIYF. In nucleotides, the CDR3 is TGCGCCAGCAGCCAAGGTCGGACAGATGGAAACACCATATATTTT.

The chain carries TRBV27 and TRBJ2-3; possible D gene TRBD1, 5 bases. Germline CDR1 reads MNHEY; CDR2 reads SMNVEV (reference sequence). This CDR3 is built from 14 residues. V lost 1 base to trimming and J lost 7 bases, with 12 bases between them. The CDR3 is CASSLFGAAYTQYF. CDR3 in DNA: TGTGCCAGCAGTTTATTTGGGGCCGCCTATACGCAGTATTTT.